This TCR beta chain was observed in a study of T cell responses to AZD1222 COVID-19 vaccine (dated by TCRdb to the early 2020s). In the study overall: Because spike-specific TCR depth and breadth did not differ between the two schedules, AZD1222 recipients who got a second dose at roughly 4 weeks were pooled with those who got a second dose at roughly 12 weeks. TCR sequencing covered over 230 trial participants: nearly 210 given two doses of AZD1222 and 26 given two doses of MenACWY control vaccine. Trial participants were enrolled into age subgroups of 18-55, 56-69 and 70-plus years, which contained 148, 28 and 57 TCR-sequenced participants, respectively. General conclusions and limits of the study: The 56-69-year group was small, and its depth increase did not reach significance, likely because of low power. Conclusions about previously exposed vaccinees are limited, since just five to seven AZD1222 recipients were seropositive for SARS-CoV-2 at baseline. Participants were mostly white British, with more females than males. The authors suggested clonal diversity may have been underestimated. The vaccine-associated CD4 TCRs covered the entire spike protein, and the dominant responses fell in regions 160-218 and 743-854. After two AZD1222 doses, both the breadth and the depth of spike-specific TCRs were significantly higher than at day 0 and than in MenACWY recipients. Reportedly, close to half of the unique spike-specific TCRs recognized epitopes lying outside the regions that are mutated in the B.1.351 and B.1.1.7 variants. Because no day 14 peak-response samples were available, repertoires were characterized only after the peak T cell response.

The time point tag for this specimen amounts to: baseline before first vaccination. Samples from vaccinated people were obtained from the UK trials COV001 and COV002, which included a single-blind randomized controlled phase 2/3 trial of AZD1222 (ChAdOx1 nCoV-19) in healthy adults. Trial participant PBMC samples were collected at day 0 and day 28 after the second dose for TCRbeta chain sequencing. The CDR3 regions of human TCRbeta chains were analyzed by immunosequencing. The source study handled its data this way. TCRs in the repertoires were compared against a reference library of SARS-CoV-2-specific TCRs that had been generated with the MIRA antigen-specificity platform. Breadth meant the fraction of unique TCRs that were SARS-CoV-2-associated, whereas depth meant the fraction of total T cells that were SARS-CoV-2-associated. Using the MIRA data, every spike-specific TCR was mapped to the spike region that the TCR reacted to and assigned to either a CD4 or a CD8 class. Log10-transformed breadth and depth values were compared by one-way ANOVA with Sidak's multiple comparisons tests. Entries here come from immuneACCESS through TCRdb and include only in-frame sequences with V and J called. Some clones fail to appear in such tables; in the studies checked, an unresolved V gene covers under half of the shortfall, and the cause of the remainder is unknown. That table gives V, J and clone size, and the DNA gave D and trimming. Across this sample there are 80,000 to 90,000 clones, with about 88% seen only once. The ten largest clones add up to approximately 3% of the sample.

In regard to this clone: It has no known antigen specificity. The sample holds no much larger clone one base away, and base qualities are not on file.

V is shortened by 0 bases, J by 4 bases, and the region joining them spans 15 bases. The CDR3 holds 16 amino acids from the cysteine to the phenylalanine. The read is trimmed to its CDR3 DNA, 48 bases read in frame from base 1. CDR1 LGHNA and CDR2 YNFKEQ were looked up in the germline V gene. The sequenced sample was peripheral blood, obtained on day 0 of AZD1222 vaccination. The V gene is TRBV4-2 and the J gene is TRBJ1-1, with TRBD1 as a weak D call on 5 bases. This receptor was obtained from an adult in good health. The bases are TGTGCCAGCAGCCAAGATCGGGGGTGGGAGGCCACTGAAGCTTTCTTT. Its product reads: CASSQDRGWEATEAFF.